These 18 T cell receptor beta chains were sequenced from one sample in a study of CD8+CD57+ T cells in acquired aplastic anemia. Both TCR beta VDJ combination and CDR3 sequence profiling were carried out. Genomic DNA was the template for this profiling. MiXCR, run by TCRdb on the reads, gives a single entry per CDR3 protein. The sample includes 200,000 or so distinct CDR3 sequences, roughly 45% of them seen just once. Those patients picked for sequencing had displayed CD8+CD57+ cell expansion on flow cytometry. Sequenced: sorted CD4+, CD8+, or CD8+CD57+ T cells (not recorded which) from PBMCs. These receptors originate from a human donor with aplastic anemia.

The chain couples TRBV5-1 to TRBJ2-2; a possible D gene is TRBD2 (5 bases). The V gene's germline CDR1 is SGHRS and CDR2 YFSETQ. Trimming cost V 2 bases and J 1 base, with 9 bases left between them. CDR3 size: 15 residues. This chain's CDR3 is CASSFGGLNTGELFF. CDR3 DNA sequence: TGCGCCAGCAGCTTTGGAGGTCTGAACACCGGGGAGCTGTTTTTT. Filled out from reference TRBV5-1 and TRBJ2-2, the complete variable domain reads KAGVTQTPRYLIKTRGQQVTLSCSPISGHRSVSWYQQTPGQGLQFLFEYFSETQRNKGNFPGRFSGRQFSNSRSEMNVSTLELGDSALYLCASSFGGLNTGELFFGEGSRLTVL.

The chain has TRBV11-2 and TRBJ2-3; 8 bases map to TRBD2. The CDR3 runs to 16 residues. The J segment lost 4 bases and the V segment lost 4 bases, leaving 10 bases of the junction unmatched. Germline CDR1 and CDR2: SGHAT and FQNNGV. The CDR3 coding sequence is TGTGCCAGCAGCTCCCTTCTCGGGGGGGGGCCAGATACGCAGTATTTT. It encodes CASSSLLGGGPDTQYF.

In this sample, this clonotype turned up many times. The chain links TRBV4-1 to TRBJ2-5; perhaps TRBD2 as D (5 bases). Germline V gives CDR1 MGHRA, CDR2 YSYEKL. This CDR3 region has 13 residues. The V end lost 4 bases, the J end lost 5 bases, and 11 bases lay between the germline ends. In nucleotides, the CDR3 is TGCGCCAGCAGCCGACTGGAGGTGGAGACCCAGTACTTC. It translates to CASSRLEVETQYF.

This clonotype occurred many times. This chain uses TRBV2 with TRBJ2-7, with D perhaps TRBD1 or TRBD2 (7 bases each). The CDR3 runs 15 residues. The germline V and J ends were trimmed by 10 bases and 6 bases, with 25 bases remaining between them. Per germline, CDR1 SNHLY and CDR2 FYNNEI. This chain's CDR3 is CATQGGTLRAFEQYF. The CDR3 nucleotides are TGTGCCACCCAGGGGGGGACCTTGAGGGCCTTCGAGCAGTACTTC.

There are many counts of this clonotype. The chain has TRBV7-6 and TRBJ2-2; tentative D call: TRBD1 (6 bases). The germline V gene encodes CDR1 SGHVS and CDR2 FNYEAQ. The CDR3 has 14 residues. V was pared by 5 bases and J by 7 bases, with 14 bases between. CDR3 nucleotide sequence: TGTGCCAGCAGCCCACTGCACAGGGACGGGGAGCTGTTTTTT. As protein: CASSPLHRDGELFF.

CDR3 amino acids: CASSPHRANVLTF. CDR3 coding DNA: TGTGCCAGCAGCCCACACAGGGCCAACGTCCTGACTTTC. This chain connects TRBV7-9 to TRBJ2-6; D remains ambiguous. V lost 5 bases to trimming and J lost 5 bases, with 7 bases between them. Germline-derived CDR1 and CDR2 are SEHNR and FQNEAQ (reference sequence). The CDR3 runs 13 residues.

This clonotype was detected many times. This sequence joins TRBV10-3 and TRBJ1-1, with unresolved D. The germline CDR1 and CDR2 sequences are ENHRY and SYGVKD. V was trimmed by 3 bases and J by 5 bases, leaving 10 bases between them. The CDR3 is made up of 13 amino acids. CDR3 protein: CAISDTDKTEAFF. CDR3 nucleotide sequence: TGTGCCATCAGTGATACCGACAAGACTGAAGCTTTCTTT.

This clonotype occurred many times. This rearrangement joins TRBV4-1 to TRBJ1-6; D unresolved. Per germline, CDR1 MGHRA and CDR2 YSYEKL. The V end lost 0 bases, the J end lost 2 bases, and 14 bases lay between the germline ends. The length of the CDR3 is 18 residues. Here the CDR3 DNA reads TGCGCCAGCAGCCAAGATTTCCGGGGAATGACCTATAATTCACCCCTCCACTTT. Amino acids: CASSQDFRGMTYNSPLHF.

The J gene is TRBJ1-6, the V gene TRBV7-3; D is uncertain. The CDR3 runs 15 residues. Looked up from germline, CDR1 is SGHTA and CDR2 is FQGTGA. V was pared by 2 bases and J by 7 bases, with 12 bases between. The CDR3: CASSLAQISNSPLHF. DNA for the CDR3: TGTGCCAGCAGCTTAGCACAGATCTCCAATTCACCCCTCCACTTT. Drawing the rest from reference TRBV7-3 and TRBJ1-6, the complete variable domain is GAGVSQTPSNKVTEKGKYVELRCDPISGHTALYWYRQSLGQGPEFLIYFQGTGAADDSGLPNDRFFAVRPEGSVSTLKIQRTERGDSAVYLCASSLAQISNSPLHFGNGTRLTVT.

This clonotype was seen ten or more times. CDR3 sequence reads: CASSFRVTGAQHF. The DNA of the CDR3 is TGTGCCAGCAGTTTCAGGGTAACAGGGGCCCAGCATTTT. The J gene is TRBJ1-5, the V gene TRBV12-3 or TRBV12-4, with TRBD1 identical over 7 bases. The CDR3 length is 13 residues. The V gene end was trimmed by 3 bases and the J gene end by 11 bases; junction bases not matched to a gene: 7.

The CDR3 here is CATSNGRGGPCTDTQYF. The CDR3 coding sequence is TGTGCCACCAGTAACGGGCGGGGGGGACCGTGCACAGATACGCAGTATTTT. The chain uses TRBV24-1 and TRBJ2-3, with 9 bases matching TRBD2. Trimming took 6 bases from V and 1 from J; bases not matched to a gene: 10. The germline V gene has CDR1 KGHDR and CDR2 SFDVKD. CDR3 length: 17 amino acids.

Judged by abundance, this clonotype is medium-sized. The chain links TRBV20-1 to TRBJ1-1, with D maybe TRBD1 (5 bases). The CDR3 contains 15 residues. The V and J ends lost 0 bases and 4 bases respectively, with 15 bases between them. Germline CDR1 reads DFQATT; CDR2 reads SNEGSKA (reference sequence). The CDR3 loop is CSARDPGLGGTEAFF. In nucleotides, the CDR3 is TGCAGTGCTAGAGATCCAGGCCTGGGGGGCACTGAAGCTTTCTTT.

This clonotype showed up many times. The chain couples TRBV20-1 to TRBJ1-1; possibly TRBD1 for D (6 bases). This CDR3 region has 15 residues. Germline V gene sequence: CDR1 DFQATT, CDR2 SNEGSKA (reference sequence). The V and J ends lost 2 bases and 4 bases respectively, with 17 bases between them. CDR3 sequence: CSARRWEGGSTEAFF. As DNA, the CDR3 is TGCAGTGCTAGACGCTGGGAGGGGGGGAGCACTGAAGCTTTCTTT.

Points on this clonotype: One junction end does not reproduce the germline sequence, and a read error may be involved. This sequence joins TRBV5-1 and TRBJ2-1; D is undetermined. Germline CDR1 and CDR2: SGHRS and YFSETQ. CDR3 size: 14 residues. CDR3 in amino acids: CASSLIVVGNEQFF. Written as DNA, the CDR3 is TGTGCCAGCAGCTTAATCGTAGTTGGAAATGAGCAGTTCTTC.

This sequence joins TRBV5-1 and TRBJ2-7, with TRBD1 matching over 7 bases. CDR3 length equals 14 residues. The germline CDR1 and CDR2 sequences are SGHRS and YFSETQ. The V segment lost 0 bases and the J segment 3 bases; nucleotides outside the gene matches: 3. Written as DNA, the CDR3 is TGCGCCAGCAGCTTGGCGACAGGGCGCTACGAGCAGTACTTC. It is translated as CASSLATGRYEQYF.

This clonotype was seen repeatedly, ten times or more. The rearrangement uses TRBV7-8 and TRBJ1-3; D might be TRBD1 (6 bases). V lost 1 base and J lost 3, with 13 bases in between. The V gene's germline CDR1 is SGHVS and CDR2 FQNEAQ. The CDR3 totals 16 residues. The CDR3 nucleotides read TGTGCCAGCAGCTTAGGGCTCCGGGACATTGGAAACACCATATATTTT. This codes for CASSLGLRDIGNTIYF. Filled out from reference TRBV7-8 and TRBJ1-3, the complete variable domain reads GAGVSQSPRYKVAKRGQDVALRCDPISGHVSLFWYQQALGQGPEFLTYFQNEAQLDKSGLPSDRFFAERPEGSVSTLKIQRTQQEDSAVYLCASSLGLRDIGNTIYFGEGSWLTVV.

This chain joins TRBV2 and TRBJ1-5, with D possibly being TRBD1 (6 bases). Trimming removed 4 bases at V and 7 bases at J, with 20 bases between. Germline V lookup: CDR1 SNHLY, CDR2 FYNNEI. The CDR3 is 16 residues long. As DNA, the CDR3 is TGTGCCAGCAGTGTTGGGTCCCCCGGGAGGGGGCAGCCCCAGCATTTT. This sequence encodes CASSVGSPGRGQPQHF.

This clonotype was recorded a few times. The gene calls are TRBV6-5 and TRBJ2-1, with TRBD1 matching 9 bases. This CDR3 is built from 17 residues. The V gene's germline CDR1 is MNHEY and CDR2 SVGAGI. V lost 4 bases, J lost 0 bases, and 7 bases stayed unmatched. CDR3 amino acids: CASSSRTGASSYNEQFF. The CDR3 bases are TGTGCCAGCAGTTCACGGACAGGGGCAAGCTCCTACAATGAGCAGTTCTTC.